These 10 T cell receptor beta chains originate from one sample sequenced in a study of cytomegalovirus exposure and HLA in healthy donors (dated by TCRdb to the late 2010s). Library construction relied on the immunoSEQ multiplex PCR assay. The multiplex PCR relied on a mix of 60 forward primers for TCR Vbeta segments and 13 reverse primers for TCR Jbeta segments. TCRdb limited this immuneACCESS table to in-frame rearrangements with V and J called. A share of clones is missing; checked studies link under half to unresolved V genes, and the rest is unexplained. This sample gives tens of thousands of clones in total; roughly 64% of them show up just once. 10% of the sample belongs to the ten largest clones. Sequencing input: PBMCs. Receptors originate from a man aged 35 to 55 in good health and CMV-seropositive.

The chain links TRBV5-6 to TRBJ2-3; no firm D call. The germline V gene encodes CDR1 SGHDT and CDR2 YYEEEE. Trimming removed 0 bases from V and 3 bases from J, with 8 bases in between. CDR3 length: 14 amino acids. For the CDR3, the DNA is TGTGCCAGCAGCTTGGGCGCCTGGACAGATACGCAGTATTTT. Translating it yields CASSLGAWTDTQYF.

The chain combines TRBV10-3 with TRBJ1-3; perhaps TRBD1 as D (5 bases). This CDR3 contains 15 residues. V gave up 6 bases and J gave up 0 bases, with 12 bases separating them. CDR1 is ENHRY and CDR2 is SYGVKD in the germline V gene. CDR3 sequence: CAISRRRGSGNTIYF. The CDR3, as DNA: TGTGCCATCAGCCGGAGGAGGGGCTCTGGAAACACCATATATTTT.

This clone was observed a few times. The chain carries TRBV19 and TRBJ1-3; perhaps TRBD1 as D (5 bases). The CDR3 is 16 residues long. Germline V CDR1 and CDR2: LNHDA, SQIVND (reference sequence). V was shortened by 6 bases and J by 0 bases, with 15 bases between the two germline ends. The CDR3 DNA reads TGTGCCAGTAGACCCGGGACGGACTACTCTGGAAACACCATATATTTT. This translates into CASRPGTDYSGNTIYF.

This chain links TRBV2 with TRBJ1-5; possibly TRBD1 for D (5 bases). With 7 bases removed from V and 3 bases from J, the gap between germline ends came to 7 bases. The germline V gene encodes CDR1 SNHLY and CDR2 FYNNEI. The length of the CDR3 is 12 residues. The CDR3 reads CASKGSNQPQHF. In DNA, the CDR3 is TGTGCCAGCAAGGGGTCCAATCAGCCCCAGCATTTT.

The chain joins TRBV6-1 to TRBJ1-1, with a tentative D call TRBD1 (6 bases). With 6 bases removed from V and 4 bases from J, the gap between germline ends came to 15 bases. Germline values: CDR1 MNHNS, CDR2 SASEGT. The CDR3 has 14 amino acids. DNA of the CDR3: TGTGCCAGCAGGGGCAGGGGAAGGAGCACTGAAGCTTTCTTT. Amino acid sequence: CASRGRGRSTEAFF.

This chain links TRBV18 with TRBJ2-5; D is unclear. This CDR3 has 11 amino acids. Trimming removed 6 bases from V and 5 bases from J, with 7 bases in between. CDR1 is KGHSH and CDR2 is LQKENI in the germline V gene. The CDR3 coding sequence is TGTGCCAGCTCGCGCGGCGAGACCCAGTACTTC. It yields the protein CASSRGETQYF.

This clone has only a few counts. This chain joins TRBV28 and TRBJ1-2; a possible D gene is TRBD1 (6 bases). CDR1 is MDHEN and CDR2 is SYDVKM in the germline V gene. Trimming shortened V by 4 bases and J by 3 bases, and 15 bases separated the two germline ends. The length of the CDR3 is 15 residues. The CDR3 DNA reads TGTGCCAGCAGTTCACACACAGGGTCCTACTATGGCTACACCTTC. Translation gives CASSSHTGSYYGYTF.

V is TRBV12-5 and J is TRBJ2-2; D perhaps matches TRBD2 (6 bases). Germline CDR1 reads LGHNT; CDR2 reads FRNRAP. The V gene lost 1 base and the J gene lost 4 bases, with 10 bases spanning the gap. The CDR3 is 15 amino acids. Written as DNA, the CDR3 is TGTGCTAGTGGTTTGGGAGGGGACTTCACCGGGGAGCTGTTTTTT. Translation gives CASGLGGDFTGELFF.

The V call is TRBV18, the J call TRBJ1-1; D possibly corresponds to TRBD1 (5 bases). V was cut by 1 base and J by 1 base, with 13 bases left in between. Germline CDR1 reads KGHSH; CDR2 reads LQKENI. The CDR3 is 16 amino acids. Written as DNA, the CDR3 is TGTGCCAGCTCACCACGTAGGGGCGAAACGAACACTGAAGCTTTCTTT. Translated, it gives CASSPRRGETNTEAFF. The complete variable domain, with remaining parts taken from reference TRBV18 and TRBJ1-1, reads NAGVMQNPRHLVRRRGQEARLRCSPMKGHSHVYWYRQLPEEGLKFMVYLQKENIIDESGMPKERFSAEFPKEGPSILRIQQVVRGDSAAYFCASSPRRGETNTEAFFGQGTRLTVV.

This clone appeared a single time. The CDR3 spells CASSLVRGTEAFF. CDR3 in DNA: TGTGCCAGCAGCTTAGTACGGGGGACTGAAGCTTTCTTT. This chain joins TRBV7-7 and TRBJ1-1; D might be TRBD1 (5 bases). The V gene lost 1 base and the J gene lost 5 bases, with 8 bases spanning the gap. The CDR3 has 13 residues. Per germline, CDR1 SSHAT and CDR2 FNYEAQ (reference sequence).